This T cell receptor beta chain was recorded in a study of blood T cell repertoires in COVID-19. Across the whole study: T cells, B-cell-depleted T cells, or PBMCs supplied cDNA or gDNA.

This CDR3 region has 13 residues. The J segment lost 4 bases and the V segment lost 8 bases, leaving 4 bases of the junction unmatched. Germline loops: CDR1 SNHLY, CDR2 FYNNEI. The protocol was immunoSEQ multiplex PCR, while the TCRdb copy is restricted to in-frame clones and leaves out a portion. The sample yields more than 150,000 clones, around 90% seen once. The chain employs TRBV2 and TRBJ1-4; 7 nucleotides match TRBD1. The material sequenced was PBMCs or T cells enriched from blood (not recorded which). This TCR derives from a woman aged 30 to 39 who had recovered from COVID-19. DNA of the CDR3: TGTGCCAGCGGACAGGAAATTAATGAAAAACTGTTTTTT. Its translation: CASGQEINEKLFF.